A single sample is the source of the 22 T cell receptor beta chains below, sequenced in a study of spatial heterogeneity in lung cancer. The sample's time point: sample taken at primary tumor resection. One entry per CDR3 protein, called by TCRdb with MiXCR from the 5' RACE reads. Of some 55,000 distinct CDR3 sequences detected, about 6.3% appear once; the ten largest clones hold about 14%. The material was PBMCs, obtained at surgery. These receptors originate from a female donor with early-stage non-small cell lung cancer.

The gene calls are TRBV30 and TRBJ1-4; 7 bases match TRBD1. Germline values: CDR1 GTSNPN, CDR2 SVGIG (reference sequence). This CDR3 comprises 15 residues. V dropped 0 bases and J dropped 4; count of bases not matched to a gene: 5. Here the CDR3 reads CAWSVVGTVNEKLFF. CDR3 coding DNA: TGTGCCTGGAGTGTAGTGGGGACAGTTAATGAAAAACTGTTTTTT.

This clonotype is deemed medium-sized. The chain employs TRBV7-6 and TRBJ2-7; 10 nucleotides align to TRBD2. V trimming: 1 base; J trimming: 4 bases; junction bases outside the gene matches: 4. Germline loops: CDR1 SGHVS, CDR2 FNYEAQ. This CDR3 has 15 residues. The CDR3 coding sequence is TGTGCCAGCAGCTTAGATCCTAGCGGGAGTTACGAGCAGTACTTC. This gives the protein CASSLDPSGSYEQYF.

The CDR3 protein is CSARGPTRDYEQYF. The CDR3 coding sequence is TGCAGTGCTCGAGGCCCGACTAGGGACTACGAGCAGTACTTC. The chain couples TRBV20-1 to TRBJ2-7; possibly TRBD2 for D (6 bases). V lost 5 bases and J 3 bases, leaving 17 bases between the germline ends. The CDR3 loop spans 14 amino acids. The germline V gene encodes CDR1 DFQATT and CDR2 SNEGSKA (reference sequence).

The sample holds many counts of this clonotype. The genes are TRBV19 and TRBJ2-5; TRBD2 might be the D (5 bases). The CDR3 has 14 amino acids. Trimming cost V 4 bases and J 1 base, with 10 bases left between them. From germline, CDR1 is LNHDA and CDR2 SQIVND (reference sequence). CDR3 sequence (DNA): TGTGCCAGTAGTAGGACCGGGGTCCAAGAGACCCAGTACTTC. Translation: CASSRTGVQETQYF.

The chain recombines TRBV18 with TRBJ1-5; perhaps TRBD1 as D (6 bases). This CDR3 spans 13 amino acids. Trimming took off 3 bases at V and 7 bases at J, with 10 bases between the two ends. Germline lookup yields CDR1 KGHSH and CDR2 LQKENI. This CDR3 is CASSPQGRQPQHF. CDR3 DNA: TGTGCCAGCTCACCCCAGGGGAGACAGCCCCAGCATTTT. Combining the CDR3 with reference TRBV18 and TRBJ1-5 gives the whole variable domain NAGVMQNPRHLVRRRGQEARLRCSPMKGHSHVYWYRQLPEEGLKFMVYLQKENIIDESGMPKERFSAEFPKEGPSILRIQQVVRGDSAAYFCASSPQGRQPQHFGDGTRLSIL.

This clonotype occurred many times. This chain links TRBV3-1 with TRBJ2-1; 7 bases map to TRBD2. There are 11 residues in the CDR3. Germline V gives CDR1 LGHDT, CDR2 YNNKEL (reference sequence). J gave up 10 bases and V 6 bases, and 3 bases lay outside the gene matches. The CDR3 loop is CASRNSGEQFF. The CDR3 DNA follows: TGTGCCAGCAGAAATAGCGGGGAGCAGTTCTTC.

The sample holds many counts of this clonotype. The J gene is TRBJ1-1, the V gene TRBV20-1; 8 bases align to TRBD1. The CDR3 has 15 residues. CDR1 is DFQATT and CDR2 is SNEGSKA in the germline V gene (reference sequence). After removal of 3 bases from V and 1 base from J, the junction contained 7 bases not matched to a gene. The chain's CDR3 is CSASGGQASNTEAFF. For the CDR3, the DNA is TGCAGTGCTAGTGGGGGACAGGCTTCGAACACTGAAGCTTTCTTT.

J is TRBJ2-1 and V is TRBV7-3, with TRBD1 identical over 8 bases. The CDR3 loop spans 13 amino acids. Germline V gene sequence: CDR1 SGHTA, CDR2 FQGTGA. V gave up 2 bases and J gave up 11 bases; unmatched junction bases: 5. Here the CDR3 reads CASSLAAGGKQFF. In nucleotides, the CDR3 is TGTGCCAGCAGCTTAGCAGCAGGGGGCAAGCAGTTCTTC.

In its sample, this clonotype was seen many times. J is TRBJ2-1 and V is TRBV20-1; 16 bases align to TRBD2. The CDR3 contains 16 residues. V shed 6 bases, J shed 2 bases, and the junction held 4 bases outside the gene matches. The germline CDR1 and CDR2 sequences are DFQATT and SNEGSKA (reference sequence). CDR3 loop: CSARGTSGRAYNEQFF. Here the CDR3 DNA reads TGCAGTGCCAGGGGGACTAGCGGGAGGGCCTACAATGAGCAGTTCTTC.

This clonotype occurred many times. The rearrangement joins TRBV7-2 to TRBJ1-2; D remains ambiguous. CDR1 is SGHTA, CDR2 FQGNSA, per germline. V lost 6 bases to trimming and J lost 4 bases, with 9 bases between them. This CDR3 has 12 residues. This CDR3 reads CASRGAFYGYTF. The CDR3 coding sequence is TGTGCCAGCAGAGGAGCTTTCTATGGCTACACCTTC.

This clonotype has at least ten counts. The V call is TRBV12-3 or TRBV12-4, the J call TRBJ2-2; D might be TRBD2 (5 bases). The CDR3 totals 15 residues. The V end was cut by 7 bases, the J end by 3 bases, with 15 bases between. The CDR3 nucleotides read TGTGCCAGCAAACTAGGTCCCGGGGACACCGGGGAGCTGTTTTTT. This gives the protein CASKLGPGDTGELFF.

This clonotype is termed medium-sized. The J gene is TRBJ2-3, the V gene TRBV28; a possible D gene is TRBD2 (5 bases). In germline, CDR1 is MDHEN, CDR2 SYDVKM. The CDR3 covers 15 residues. The V end was cut by 2 bases, the J end by 2 bases, with 11 bases between. As DNA, the CDR3 is TGTGCCAGCAGTTTAAGGGTGCGGGTCACAGATACGCAGTATTTT. Translating gives CASSLRVRVTDTQYF.

This clonotype was counted many times. This chain links TRBV19 with TRBJ1-5; D may be TRBD1 (5 bases). CDR1 and CDR2 from the germline V gene are LNHDA and SQIVND (reference sequence). This CDR3 contains 14 residues. Trimming took 9 bases from V and 5 from J, leaving 17 bases between them. This CDR3 reads CASATGGDYQPQHF. The DNA of the CDR3 is TGTGCCAGCGCAACGGGAGGGGACTATCAGCCCCAGCATTTT.

This clonotype was detected ten times or more. The V and J genes are TRBV7-8 and TRBJ1-1; the D gene is possibly TRBD1 (5 bases). Germline V gene lookup returns CDR1 SGHVS and CDR2 FQNEAQ. There are 15 residues in the CDR3. The V gene lost 1 base and the J gene lost 1 base, with 10 bases spanning the gap. CDR3 in DNA: TGTGCCAGCAGCTTAGGAGCAGGGCCGAACACTGAAGCTTTCTTT. This gives the protein CASSLGAGPNTEAFF.

V usage is TRBV20-1 and J usage is TRBJ1-1; no clear D. V shed 6 bases and J shed 0 bases, with 8 bases lying between them. The CDR3 extends over 12 amino acids. Looked up from germline, CDR1 is DFQATT and CDR2 is SNEGSKA (reference sequence). This chain's CDR3 is CSAPGVNTEAFF. CDR3 DNA sequence: TGCAGTGCGCCTGGGGTGAACACTGAAGCTTTCTTT.

This clonotype occurred many times. This chain connects TRBV5-1 to TRBJ1-2; TRBD1 agrees at 7 bases. CDR1 SGHRS and CDR2 YFSETQ come from the germline V gene. This CDR3 region has 13 residues. With 0 bases clipped from V and 10 bases from J, the junction kept 6 bases outside the gene matches. The CDR3: CASSLAKGQHYTF. The CDR3 DNA reads TGCGCCAGCAGCTTGGCCAAGGGACAGCACTACACCTTC.

This clonotype has a handful of counts. The V and J genes are TRBV6-5 and TRBJ2-2; 7 bases are a match to TRBD1. CDR1 and CDR2 from the germline V gene are MNHEY and SVGAGI. With V trimmed by 0 bases and J by 0 bases, 1 base remained unmatched. CDR3 length: 16 amino acids. For the CDR3, the DNA is TGTGCCAGCAGTTACTCGGACAGGCCGAACACCGGGGAGCTGTTTTTT. Translating it yields CASSYSDRPNTGELFF.

This clonotype was counted at least ten times. V and J are TRBV4-2 and TRBJ2-7, with 7 nucleotides matching TRBD1. Germline V gives CDR1 LGHNA, CDR2 YNFKEQ. The CDR3 runs 15 residues. Trimming removed 1 base from V and 3 bases from J; junction bases left unmatched: 6. The CDR3 loop reads CASSQVRQGNYEQYF. CDR3 bases: TGTGCCAGCAGCCAAGTACGACAGGGAAACTACGAGCAGTACTTC.

Sample share makes this clonotype medium-sized. V gene TRBV27 combines with J gene TRBJ1-5; TRBD1 is a possible D gene (5 bases). Between the trimmed V and J ends, which lost 2 bases and 0 bases, there was a span of 8 bases. The CDR3 length is 15 residues. The germline gives CDR1 MNHEY, CDR2 SMNVEV (reference sequence). The CDR3 sequence: CASSLAGYSNQPQHF. In nucleotides, the CDR3 is TGTGCCAGCAGTTTAGCAGGGTATAGCAATCAGCCCCAGCATTTT.

This clonotype was counted between two and nine times. The gene calls are TRBV12-5 and TRBJ2-1; D is perhaps TRBD1 (5 bases). Trimming took 5 bases from V and 5 from J, leaving 13 bases between them. Germline CDR1 and CDR2: LGHNT and FRNRAP. The CDR3 totals 14 residues. For the CDR3, the DNA is TGTGCTAGTGGTCTTGGGGCAGAGGACAATGAGCAGTTCTTC. Amino acids: CASGLGAEDNEQFF.

CDR3: CASSATGTSGGANTQYF. For the CDR3, the DNA is TGCGCCAGCAGCGCCACCGGGACTAGCGGGGGGGCTAATACGCAGTATTTT. V is TRBV5-1 and J is TRBJ2-3; TRBD2 agrees at 16 bases. V was clipped by 4 bases and J by 7 bases; unmatched bases: 9. CDR1 SGHRS and CDR2 YFSETQ come from the germline V gene. This CDR3 is 17 amino acids long. The whole variable domain, filled in from reference TRBV5-1 and TRBJ2-3, reads KAGVTQTPRYLIKTRGQQVTLSCSPISGHRSVSWYQQTPGQGLQFLFEYFSETQRNKGNFPGRFSGRQFSNSRSEMNVSTLELGDSALYLCASSATGTSGGANTQYFGPGTRLTVL.

This clonotype turned up a few times. This chain links TRBV6-1 with TRBJ1-5; D is possibly TRBD1 (6 bases). Germline-derived CDR1 and CDR2 are MNHNS and SASEGT. Between the trimmed V and J ends, which lost 6 bases and 4 bases, there was a span of 13 bases. CDR3 length: 14 amino acids. The CDR3 DNA reads TGTGCCAGCAGACGAGCAGGGGAAAATCAGCCCCAGCATTTT. Residues: CASRRAGENQPQHF.